This entry features one TCR beta chain sequence. This sample was included in a study of blood T cell repertoires in COVID-19. The CDR3 totals 18 residues. Germline CDR1 is LGHDT and CDR2 is YNNKEL (reference sequence). V shed 2 bases and J 3 bases; nucleotides not matched to a gene: 8. Methods used by the authors: Reference gene primer amplification yielded estimated nucleated cell counts. TCRdb keeps only in-frame clones here, not all; method: immunoSEQ multiplex PCR. V and J calls and clone size come straight from that table; D and trimming were deduced from the DNA. The sample has around 160,000 clones, 75% to 85% seen once.

The rearrangement links TRBV3-1 (or the pseudogene TRBV3-2) to TRBJ2-6, with 9 nucleotides matching TRBD2. The receptor's source is a human donor in a cohort sampled during active COVID-19. Sequencing was done on a sample of peripheral blood. CDR3: CASSQFGGGGLGANVLTF. CDR3 bases: TGTGCCAGCAGCCAATTTGGCGGGGGGGGCCTTGGGGCCAACGTCCTGACTTTC.